One and the same sample provided the 8 T cell receptor beta chains below, sequenced in a study of T-cell memory formation after mild COVID-19. TCRdb called the 5' RACE reads again in MiXCR, with one record for every CDR3 protein. The table records about 260,000 distinct CDR3 sequences, 8% to 10% of them present only once. Sample: PBMCs or a T cell subset sorted from them (not recorded which). All receptors come from a man aged 18 to 35 who had mild COVID-19 (a few samples of this study predate the infection). Cell type and time point are not known.

This clonotype was counted a few times. The J gene is TRBJ2-7, the V gene TRBV6-5; D possibly corresponds to TRBD1 (7 bases). Germline CDR1 MNHEY, CDR2 SVGAGI. The CDR3 covers 14 residues. V dropped 8 bases and J dropped 6 bases, with 20 bases sitting between them. CDR3 DNA: TGTGCCAGCGGATTTCAGGGGGGTGGCTCCGAGCAGTACTTC. Translated: CASGFQGGGSEQYF.

This rearrangement joins TRBV20-1 to TRBJ2-3, with D tentatively TRBD2 (5 bases). Trimming shortened V by 1 base and J by 1 base, and 6 bases separated the two germline ends. CDR3 length equals 13 residues. Germline V gene sequence: CDR1 DFQATT, CDR2 SNEGSKA (reference sequence). The CDR3: CSARGRGTDTQYF. In DNA, the CDR3 is TGCAGTGCTAGAGGGCGGGGCACAGATACGCAGTATTTT.

This clonotype was seen only a few times. This sequence joins TRBV20-1 and TRBJ2-3; the D gene is possibly TRBD1 (8 bases). This CDR3 contains 15 residues. V was pared by 5 bases and J by 0 bases, with 15 bases between. The germline V gene encodes CDR1 DFQATT and CDR2 SNEGSKA (reference sequence). CDR3 protein: CSASHRGGSTDTQYF. The CDR3 DNA reads TGCAGTGCTTCCCACAGGGGGGGGAGCACAGATACGCAGTATTTT.

This clonotype was counted at least ten times. This sequence joins TRBV27 and TRBJ1-4; D is undetermined. V shed 2 bases and J shed 0 bases, with 7 bases lying between them. Germline lookup yields CDR1 MNHEY and CDR2 SMNVEV (reference sequence). The CDR3 covers 15 residues. CDR3 DNA: TGTGCCAGCAGTTTAGGAGAAGCAACTAATGAAAAACTGTTTTTT. Its protein is CASSLGEATNEKLFF.

This clonotype was counted at least ten times. The chain couples TRBV5-1 to TRBJ2-5, with D possibly TRBD1 on 5 matching bases. The CDR3 extends over 15 amino acids. The V and J ends lost 1 base and 3 bases respectively, with 13 bases between them. Germline V gives CDR1 SGHRS, CDR2 YFSETQ. The CDR3 DNA follows: TGCGCCAGCAGCTTGTTTCAACCAGGGAAAGAGACCCAGTACTTC. Translation: CASSLFQPGKETQYF.

There are a few counts of this clonotype. The chain uses TRBV5-4 and TRBJ1-2, with D possibly matching TRBD1 (5 bases). Trimming took off 4 bases at V and 6 bases at J, with 22 bases between the two ends. The CDR3 consists of 16 residues. Per germline, CDR1 SGHNT and CDR2 YYREEE (reference sequence). The CDR3 loop is CASSRGVTEGWNGYTF. The CDR3, as DNA: TGTGCCAGCAGCCGGGGGGTAACGGAGGGTTGGAATGGCTACACCTTC.

This clonotype was picked up a small number of times. The chain is built from TRBV7-2 and TRBJ2-1; no firm D call. This CDR3 is 12 amino acids long. The V end lost 5 bases, the J end lost 7 bases, and 9 bases lay between the germline ends. Looked up from germline, CDR1 is SGHTA and CDR2 is FQGNSA. CDR3 sequence (DNA): TGTGCCAGCAGCCCCATCGGAAATGAGCAGTTCTTC. This sequence encodes CASSPIGNEQFF.

The chain couples TRBV10-3 to TRBJ1-2; the match to TRBD1 covers 8 bases. V was clipped by 7 bases and J by 5 bases; unmatched bases: 9. The CDR3 runs 14 residues. CDR1 is ENHRY, CDR2 SYGVKD, per germline. For the CDR3, the DNA is TGTGCCATCAAGGGGGGGGACAGGAGGTATGGCTACACCTTC. This gives the protein CAIKGGDRRYGYTF.